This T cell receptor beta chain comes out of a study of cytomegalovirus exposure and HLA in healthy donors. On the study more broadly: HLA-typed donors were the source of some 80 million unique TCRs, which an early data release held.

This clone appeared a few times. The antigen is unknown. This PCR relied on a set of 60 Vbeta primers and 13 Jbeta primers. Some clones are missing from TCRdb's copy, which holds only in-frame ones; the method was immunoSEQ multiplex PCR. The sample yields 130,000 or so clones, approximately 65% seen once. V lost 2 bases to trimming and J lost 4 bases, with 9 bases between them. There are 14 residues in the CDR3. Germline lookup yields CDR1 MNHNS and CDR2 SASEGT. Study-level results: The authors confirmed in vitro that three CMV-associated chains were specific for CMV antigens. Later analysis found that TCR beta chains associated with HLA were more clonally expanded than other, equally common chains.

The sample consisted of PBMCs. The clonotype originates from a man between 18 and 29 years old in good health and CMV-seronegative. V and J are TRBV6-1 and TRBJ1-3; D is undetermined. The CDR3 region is CASSESGTGNTIYF. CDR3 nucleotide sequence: TGTGCCAGCAGTGAATCGGGAACAGGAAACACCATATATTTT.